Listed below are T cell receptor beta chains from one sample, sequenced in a study of shared clonotypes between healthy human individuals. Some clones are missing from TCRdb's copy, which holds only in-frame ones; the method was immunoSEQ multiplex PCR. Counted here are about 2 million clones, approximately 94% occurring once; the ten biggest clones make up roughly 1%. Sequences were obtained from naive CD8+ T cells sorted from blood. The receptors originated from a man between 18 and 29 years old in good health. Each CDR3 is given with its conserved first and last residue. The D gene is left open where the match is weak. Only some rows state a clone size, as once, few, many or a class for expanded clones.

j_call d_call clone_size v_call cdr3_aa cdr3_nt
TRBJ2-1 . . TRBV19 CASNKPRATYEQFF TGTGCCAGTAACAAACCCCGGGCTACCTATGAGCAGTTCTTC
TRBJ2-7 TRBD1 . TRBV7-9 CASSLGFGTGTSYEQYF TGTGCCAGCAGCCTGGGCTTCGGGACAGGGACTTCCTACGAGCAGTACTTC
TRBJ2-7 . . TRBV27 CASSFAGLGSEQYF TGTGCCAGCAGTTTTGCAGGTTTGGGTAGCGAGCAGTACTTC
TRBJ2-5 . once TRBV27 CASSPYPGRGEETQYF TGTGCCAGCAGTCCTTACCCGGGTCGCGGTGAGGAGACCCAGTACTTC
TRBJ1-5 . . TRBV19 CASSIVGSNQPQHF TGTGCCAGTAGTATAGTGGGGAGCAATCAGCCCCAGCATTTT
TRBJ1-2 . . TRBV9 CASSGDGLYGYTF TGTGCCAGCAGCGGGGACGGACTCTATGGCTACACCTTC
TRBJ2-3 TRBD2 . TRBV28 CASSLTASGESDTQYF TGTGCCAGCAGTTTAACAGCTAGCGGGGAGTCAGATACGCAGTATTTT
TRBJ2-1 . . TRBV4-1 CASSQVADAFNEQFF TGCGCCAGCAGCCAAGTAGCAGACGCCTTCAATGAGCAGTTCTTC
TRBJ2-7 . few TRBV6-6 CASSQWDLAESYEQYF TGTGCCAGCAGTCAATGGGACCTGGCGGAGTCCTACGAGCAGTACTTC
TRBJ2-5 TRBD2 . TRBV10-1 CASSPGTSGVETQYF TGCGCCAGCAGCCCCGGGACTAGCGGGGTCGAGACCCAGTACTTC
TRBJ2-1 . . TRBV27 CASSFRAGSYNEQFF TGTGCCAGCAGTTTTAGGGCGGGATCCTACAATGAGCAGTTCTTC
TRBJ1-1 TRBD1 . TRBV19 CASSRQGYLNTEAFF TGTGCCAGTAGTCGACAGGGCTACTTGAACACTGAAGCTTTCTTT
TRBJ2-1 . . TRBV6-5 CASTQGPPGNEQFF TGTGCCAGCACCCAGGGCCCCCCAGGGAATGAGCAGTTCTTC
TRBJ2-7 . . TRBV11-2 CASSFRGAPYEQYF TGTGCCAGCAGCTTTCGTGGCGCCCCCTACGAGCAGTACTTC
TRBJ1-5 TRBD1 . TRBV4-1 CASSQAPGESDREGQPQHF TGCGCCAGCAGCCAAGCCCCCGGGGAAAGCGACAGGGAAGGACAGCCCCAGCATTTT
TRBJ1-5 . . TRBV9 CASSAGWRQEGQPQHF TGTGCCAGCAGCGCAGGCTGGAGACAGGAGGGGCAGCCCCAGCATTTT
TRBJ2-6 . . TRBV5-5 CASFQPGANVLTF TGTGCCAGCTTTCAACCTGGGGCCAACGTCCTGACTTTC
TRBJ2-3 TRBD2 . TRBV10-3 CAISDTSSGRGTDTQYF TGTGCCATCAGTGATACCTCAAGCGGGAGAGGCACAGATACGCAGTATTTT
TRBJ1-1 TRBD1 . TRBV9 CASSGTGEAFF TGTGCCAGCAGTGGGACAGGGGAAGCTTTCTTT
TRBJ2-1 TRBD2 once TRBV5-6 CASSGPGLPSYNEQFF TGTGCCAGCAGCGGCCCGGGACTACCTTCCTACAATGAGCAGTTCTTC
TRBJ1-4 . . TRBV7-9 CASSLQGQADEKLFF TGTGCCAGCAGCTTACAGGGCCAAGCGGATGAAAAACTGTTTTTT
TRBJ1-3 . . TRBV19 CASSIGWGLAGNTIYF TGTGCCAGTAGTATAGGATGGGGGCTCGCTGGAAACACCATATATTTT
TRBJ1-2 . . TRBV6-5 CASSYGGETYGYTF TGTGCCAGCAGTTACGGGGGGGAGACCTATGGCTACACCTTC
TRBJ2-7 . . TRBV25-1 CASSVGTAEQYF TGTGCCAGCAGTGTTGGAACCGCTGAGCAGTACTTC
TRBJ1-1 . . TRBV6-5 CASSPGGEGSEAFF TGTGCCAGCAGCCCGGGGGGGGAAGGGTCTGAAGCTTTCTTT
TRBJ2-2 . . TRBV6-5 CASRGSGWGTGELFF TGTGCCAGCAGAGGGAGCGGGTGGGGCACCGGGGAGCTGTTTTTT
TRBJ2-7 TRBD2 once TRBV4-3 CASSQERLAGHELPYEQYF TGCGCCAGCAGCCAAGAACGGCTAGCGGGACACGAACTTCCCTACGAGCAGTACTTC
TRBJ2-7 TRBD1 once TRBV19 CASRKTGQGYEQYF TGTGCCAGTCGAAAGACGGGACAGGGCTACGAGCAGTACTTC
TRBJ2-7 . . TRBV7-2 CASNGSPPYEQYF TGTGCCAGCAACGGGAGCCCCCCCTACGAGCAGTACTTC
TRBJ1-1 . . TRBV4-1 CASSLSLSTEAFF TGCGCCAGCAGCCTCTCATTGAGCACTGAAGCTTTCTTT
TRBJ2-7 TRBD1 . TRBV5-4 CASSPGDRGHEQYF TGTGCCAGCAGCCCTGGGGACAGGGGGCACGAGCAGTACTTC
TRBJ2-1 . . TRBV19 CASSEAFYNEQFF TGTGCCAGTAGTGAGGCCTTCTACAATGAGCAGTTCTTC
TRBJ1-5 . . TRBV18 CASSPEGSNQPQHF TGTGCCAGCTCACCGGAGGGAAGCAATCAGCCCCAGCATTTT
TRBJ2-3 TRBD1 . TRBV5-4 CASSSGVASNPTGAWDTQYF TGTGCCAGCAGCTCAGGAGTGGCGTCAAACCCGACAGGGGCTTGGGATACGCAGTATTTT
TRBJ2-3 . . TRBV28 CASSLFGGTETDTQYF TGTGCCAGCAGTTTGTTCGGCGGCACGGAGACAGATACGCAGTATTTT
TRBJ2-1 TRBD2 . TRBV7-8 CASSLPGLAGGNEQFF TGTGCCAGCAGCTTACCCGGACTAGCGGGGGGGAATGAGCAGTTCTTC
TRBJ2-2 TRBD1 once TRBV7-9 CASSLRQGTGELFF TGTGCCAGCAGCCTCCGACAGGGGACCGGGGAGCTGTTTTTT
TRBJ2-2 TRBD2 . TRBV4-3 CASSRRPGLAAKNTGELFF TGCGCCAGCAGCCGACGACCGGGACTAGCGGCTAAGAACACCGGGGAGCTGTTTTTT
TRBJ1-1 . . TRBV6-1 CASSEDNPGAFF TGTGCCAGCAGTGAGGACAACCCGGGAGCTTTCTTT
TRBJ1-1 . once TRBV4-1 CASSQGIGVETEAFF TGCGCCAGCAGCCAGGGGATAGGAGTGGAGACTGAAGCTTTCTTT
TRBJ2-7 TRBD1 . TRBV27 CASRAGQGGIYEQYF TGTGCCAGCAGAGCGGGACAGGGAGGCATCTACGAGCAGTACTTC
TRBJ2-7 TRBD2 . TRBV2 CASSETPGLAGVGEQYF TGTGCCAGCAGTGAAACCCCGGGACTAGCGGGAGTGGGCGAGCAGTACTTC
TRBJ2-7 TRBD1 . TRBV4-1 CASSPTRGQLHEQYF TGCGCCAGCAGCCCAACCAGGGGGCAGCTTCACGAGCAGTACTTC
TRBJ2-2 . . TRBV27 CASQGARTGELFF TGTGCCAGCCAAGGGGCGAGGACCGGGGAGCTGTTTTTT
TRBJ1-1 . . TRBV23-1 CASSHLGAGTEAFF TGCGCCAGCAGTCACCTGGGCGCTGGAACTGAAGCTTTCTTT
TRBJ2-7 . . TRBV4-1 CASSQFGPNYEQYF TGCGCCAGCAGCCAGTTTGGCCCCAACTACGAGCAGTACTTC
TRBJ2-7 TRBD1 . TRBV11-3 CASSGDRPYEQYF TGTGCCAGCAGCGGGGACAGGCCCTACGAGCAGTACTTC
TRBJ1-1 . . TRBV9 CASSPQGYNTEAFF TGTGCCAGCAGCCCTCAGGGATATAACACTGAAGCTTTCTTT
TRBJ2-3 . . TRBV5-1 CASSHTGDTQYF TGCGCCAGCAGTCACACAGGGGATACGCAGTATTTT
TRBJ2-3 TRBD2 . TRBV7-3 CASSLTGGAGATDTQYF TGTGCCAGCAGCTTAACGGGAGGAGCGGGGGCGACAGATACGCAGTATTTT
TRBJ2-7 TRBD2 once TRBV7-9 CASSPPGLAGAYEQYF TGTGCCAGCAGCCCGCCGGGACTAGCGGGAGCCTACGAGCAGTACTTC
TRBJ2-2 TRBD2 . TRBV5-1 CASSPGLAGANTGELFF TGCGCCAGCAGCCCGGGACTAGCGGGAGCGAACACCGGGGAGCTGTTTTTT